The clone carrying this T cell receptor (beta chain) was observed many times. Its specificity is not known. The sample is drawn from a study of neurological immune-mediated disorders. Study-wide results and limits: The absence of shared CDR3 amino acid sequences among expanded clones across subjects suggests private repertoires in all groups.

CDR1 is SGHDT and CDR2 is YYEEEE in the germline V gene. The V segment lost 2 bases and the J segment 1 base; nucleotides outside the gene matches: 12. The CDR3 is made up of 18 amino acids. The yield of each sequencing run was over 160 million TCR-beta sequences from 15-18 subjects. TCRdb ran MiXCR on the 5' RACE reads and lists one entry per CDR3 protein. This repertoire shows about 40,000 distinct CDR3 sequences, more than 12% found once; its top ten account for under 4.5%. 1 million sorted CD4+ or CD8+ T cells made each library. The J gene is TRBJ1-3, the V gene TRBV5-6; 7 positions match TRBD1. This clonotype was obtained from a woman in her sixties or seventies with HTLV-1-associated myelopathy (HAM/TSP). The sequencing input was CD4+ T cells from blood. CDR3 loop: CASSFLSGRGYSGNTIYF. The CDR3 region has the DNA TGTGCCAGCAGCTTCTTATCCGGCAGGGGGTATTCTGGAAACACCATATATTTT. Based on the CDR3 plus reference TRBV5-6 and TRBJ1-3, the full variable domain is DAGVTQSPTHLIKTRGQQVTLRCSPKSGHDTVSWYQQALGQGPQFIFQYYEEEERQRGNFPDRFSGHQFPNYSSELNVNALLLGDSALYLCASSFLSGRGYSGNTIYFGEGSWLTVV.